This T cell receptor (beta chain) was identified during a study of early T cells in non-severe SARS-CoV-2 infection. Study at large: Chains were not paired, and sequencing was done on bulk RNA from unsorted whole blood.

The germline V and J ends were trimmed by 5 bases and 1 base, with 11 bases remaining between them. Germline V gene data show CDR1 as SGHVS and CDR2 as FNYEAQ. This CDR3 spans 15 amino acids. Separate cDNA molecules each had unique molecular identifiers attached to them. TCRdb independently ran MiXCR on the 5' RACE reads; one entry per CDR3 protein. The table includes about 42,000 distinct CDR3 sequences, roughly 6.2% detected once. The J gene is TRBJ1-4, the V gene TRBV7-6; perhaps TRBD1 as D (5 bases). The sequence derives from an adult who was a healthcare worker with PCR-confirmed SARS-CoV-2 infection or an uninfected control (not recorded which). Sequencing used whole blood, obtained at baseline. CDR3 amino acids: CASSPRGGTNEKLFF. Written as DNA, the CDR3 is TGTGCCAGCAGCCCCCGTGGGGGAACTAATGAAAAACTGTTTTTT.